Sequencing of this TCR beta chain was carried out in a study of blood T cell repertoires in COVID-19. On the study more broadly: Italy, Spain and the United States were the sources of the convalescent and acute COVID-19 samples. PBMCs, B-cell-depleted T cells, or T cells were the source of the cDNA or gDNA that made up the material.

Authors' processing steps: Reference gene primers were amplified, and this amplification served to estimate nucleated cell counts. Only in-frame clones appear in the TCRdb table, and some are missing; sequencing was by immunoSEQ multiplex PCR. V and J calls and clone size are given by that table; D and trimming were obtained from the DNA. The sample lists about 96,000 clones, roughly 83% occurring once. The germline V and J ends were trimmed by 6 bases and 0 bases, with 11 bases remaining between them. The CDR3 spans 14 residues. The germline CDR1 and CDR2 sequences are LNHDA and SQIVND (reference sequence).

The chain combines TRBV19 with TRBJ1-2; possibly TRBD1 for D (6 bases). The material sequenced was peripheral blood. The clonotype originates from a woman aged 55-69 years with acute or convalescent COVID-19. DNA for the CDR3: TGTGCCAGTAGCGCGCAGGGGCCTAACTATGGCTACACCTTC. It codes for CASSAQGPNYGYTF.